The 22 T cell receptor beta chains in this list originate from one sample, sequenced in a study of shared clonotypes between healthy human individuals. The data were produced by immunoSEQ multiplex PCR, yet TCRdb's version contains in-frame clones alone and is incomplete. The repertoire consists of hundreds of thousands of clones, with around 96% occurring once and the leading ten covering more than 0.085%. In the naive CD8 group, cells lacked CD45RO and were positively selected for CCR7, so terminally differentiated effector memory CD45RA+ cells were left out. The sequencing input was naive CD8+ T cells sorted from blood. The receptor set was obtained from a woman under 40 in good health.

V gene TRBV25-1 combines with J gene TRBJ2-2; D is uncertain. V was cut by 2 bases and J by 8 bases, with 3 bases left in between. Germline V gene lookup returns CDR1 MGHDK and CDR2 SYGVNS. The CDR3 length is 11 residues. The CDR3 is CASSEGGELFF. DNA for the CDR3: TGTGCCAGCAGTGAAGGGGGGGAGCTGTTTTTT. Full variable domain (outside the CDR3, taken from reference TRBV25-1 and TRBJ2-2): EADIYQTPRYLVIGTGKKITLECSQTMGHDKMYWYQQDPGMELHLIHYSYGVNSTEKGDLSSESTVSRIRTEHFPLTLESARPSHTSQYLCASSEGGELFFGEGSRLTVL.

This chain links TRBV6-5 with TRBJ1-1; no definite D call. Germline loops: CDR1 MNHEY, CDR2 SVGAGI. The CDR3 has 13 amino acids. V was pared by 7 bases and J by 4 bases, with 13 bases between. CDR3 amino acids: CASMSEGGTEAFF. CDR3 nucleotides: TGTGCCAGCATGAGTGAGGGAGGCACTGAAGCTTTCTTT.

The chain is built from TRBV4-1 and TRBJ2-5; possibly TRBD1 or TRBD2 for D (6 bases each). Trimming left V 11 bases short and J 10 bases short, with 29 bases between. CDR1 is MGHRA, CDR2 YSYEKL, per germline. The CDR3 has 15 residues. CDR3 DNA: TGCGCCTGCCAGGAGATAGCGGACCAGCAGGGGCGCCAGTACTTC. Protein product: CACQEIADQQGRQYF.

The chain is built from TRBV14 and TRBJ2-3, with 7 positions matching TRBD2. The CDR3 length is 18 residues. Germline loops: CDR1 SGHDN, CDR2 FVKESK. The trim removed 0 bases at V and 1 base at J, leaving 10 bases unmatched. The CDR3 DNA sequence: TGTGCCAGCAGCCAAGATTTTTTGCGGGAGCGACGCACAGATACGCAGTATTTT. Translated, it gives CASSQDFLRERRTDTQYF. Drawing the rest from reference TRBV14 and TRBJ2-3, the complete variable domain is EAGVTQFPSHSVIEKGQTVTLRCDPISGHDNLYWYRRVMGKEIKFLLHFVKESKQDESGMPNNRFLAERTGGTYSTLKVQPAELEDSGVYFCASSQDFLRERRTDTQYFGPGTRLTVL.

This chain joins TRBV5-1 and TRBJ2-4; tentative D call: TRBD2 (7 bases). Deletions cut 5 bases from V and 2 bases from J, with 14 bases between. The CDR3 runs 15 residues. Germline V gene sequence: CDR1 SGHRS, CDR2 YFSETQ. CDR3 sequence: CASRANGGPKNIQYF. In nucleotides, the CDR3 is TGCGCCAGCAGGGCTAACGGGGGGCCCAAAAACATTCAGTACTTC.

The genes are TRBV7-9 and TRBJ2-5; TRBD1 is a possible D gene (5 bases). The CDR3 extends over 16 amino acids. The V and J ends lost 1 base and 5 bases respectively, with 17 bases between them. Looked up from germline, CDR1 is SEHNR and CDR2 is FQNEAQ (reference sequence). CDR3: CASSLGVGPQRETQYF. CDR3 in DNA: TGTGCCAGCAGCTTAGGGGTGGGGCCTCAGAGGGAGACCCAGTACTTC.

The chain carries TRBV29-1 and TRBJ2-7, with 7 positions matching TRBD1. Losses at the gene ends were 0 bases for V and 8 bases for J; bases not matched to a gene: 7. This CDR3 is 13 amino acids long. Looked up from germline, CDR1 is SQVTM and CDR2 is ANQGSEA. The CDR3 sequence: CSVEDGTAIQQYF. CDR3 DNA: TGCAGCGTTGAAGACGGGACAGCCATCCAGCAGTACTTC.

For the CDR3, the DNA is TGTGCCAGCAGTTTTAGGATAGGAGATGGCTACACCTTC. It encodes CASSFRIGDGYTF. The chain is built from TRBV28 and TRBJ1-2, with D uncertain. Looked up from germline, CDR1 is MDHEN and CDR2 is SYDVKM. Trimming stripped 3 bases from V and 6 bases from J, with 11 bases between. The CDR3 has 13 residues.

The chain employs TRBV28 and TRBJ2-5; 9 nucleotides line up with TRBD1. V lost 6 bases and J lost 5; bases outside the gene matches: 4. Germline values: CDR1 MDHEN, CDR2 SYDVKM. This CDR3 region has 13 residues. CDR3: CASRGTGKETQYF. The CDR3 coding sequence is TGTGCCAGCAGAGGGACAGGGAAGGAGACCCAGTACTTC.

The rearrangement joins TRBV28 to TRBJ1-2; TRBD1 might be the D (5 bases). CDR1 is MDHEN, CDR2 SYDVKM, per germline. This CDR3 has 16 residues. V lost 1 base and J lost 4, with 16 bases in between. The CDR3 DNA reads as TGTGCCAGCAGTTTATCAATGGGGGAAACCTTCTATGGCTACACCTTC. Translated: CASSLSMGETFYGYTF.

This clone is a singleton in its sample. The chain has TRBV2 and TRBJ1-3; TRBD1 matches 7 bases. The CDR3 extends over 15 amino acids. Germline V gene lookup returns CDR1 SNHLY and CDR2 FYNNEI. J gave up 8 bases and V 4 bases, and 11 bases lay outside the gene matches. The CDR3 spells CASSAGQTLMDTIYF. CDR3 in DNA: TGTGCCAGCAGTGCGGGACAGACCCTCATGGACACCATATATTTT.

This CDR3 reads CASSESIGGEGEETQYF. The CDR3 coding sequence is TGCGCCAGCAGTGAGTCGATCGGCGGGGAAGGAGAGGAGACCCAGTACTTC. V is TRBV10-1 and J is TRBJ2-5, with D possibly matching TRBD2 (6 bases). The V and J ends lost 0 bases and 5 bases respectively, with 19 bases between them. This CDR3 contains 17 residues. CDR1 WNHNN and CDR2 SYGVQD come from the germline V gene (reference sequence).

The chain uses TRBV19 and TRBJ2-2; 9 positions agree with TRBD2. The J segment lost 5 bases and the V segment lost 7 bases, leaving 14 bases of the junction unmatched. This CDR3 has 17 residues. CDR1 is LNHDA, CDR2 SQIVND, per germline (reference sequence). The CDR3 loop reads CASTLKAGGPETGELFF. CDR3 sequence (DNA): TGTGCCAGTACTTTGAAGGCGGGAGGGCCGGAAACCGGGGAGCTGTTTTTT.

The chain is built from TRBV13 and TRBJ2-3; D unclear. The germline gives CDR1 PRHDT, CDR2 FYEKMQ (reference sequence). V lost 5 bases to trimming and J lost 2 bases, with 17 bases between them. The CDR3 contains 16 residues. CDR3: CASSTWGPGSTDTQYF. The CDR3 nucleotides read TGTGCCAGCAGCACCTGGGGTCCCGGATCCACAGATACGCAGTATTTT.

V is TRBV28 and J is TRBJ2-3; D remains unclear. CDR1 is MDHEN and CDR2 is SYDVKM in the germline V gene. This CDR3 region has 15 residues. Trimming removed 2 bases at V and 3 bases at J, with 12 bases between. The CDR3 loop is CASSLDPHETDTQYF. The DNA of the CDR3 is TGTGCCAGCAGTTTAGACCCCCACGAAACAGATACGCAGTATTTT.

This clone showed up just once. The V gene is TRBV2, the J gene TRBJ1-1; D unresolved. Germline V CDR1 and CDR2: SNHLY, FYNNEI. The CDR3 runs to 14 residues. V lost 2 bases, J lost 0 bases, and 7 bases lay in between. CDR3 loop: CASSEPKMNTEAFF. Written as DNA, the CDR3 is TGTGCCAGCAGTGAACCCAAGATGAACACTGAAGCTTTCTTT. Full variable domain (outside the CDR3, taken from reference TRBV2 and TRBJ1-1): EPEVTQTPSHQVTQMGQEVILRCVPISNHLYFYWYRQILGQKVEFLVSFYNNEISEKSEIFDDQFSVERPDGSNFTLKIRSTKLEDSAMYFCASSEPKMNTEAFFGQGTRLTVV.

The rearrangement uses TRBV13 and TRBJ2-3; the match to TRBD2 covers 12 bases. Looked up from germline, CDR1 is PRHDT and CDR2 is FYEKMQ (reference sequence). This CDR3 contains 16 residues. Trimming took 5 bases from V and 5 from J; bases not matched to a gene: 8. The CDR3 nucleotides are TGTGCCAGCAGCATACGACTAGCGGGAGCCATAGATACGCAGTATTTT. This sequence encodes CASSIRLAGAIDTQYF. Complete variable domain (other parts from reference TRBV13 and TRBJ2-3): AAGVIQSPRHLIKEKRETATLKCYPIPRHDTVYWYQQGPGQDPQFLISFYEKMQSDKGSIPDRFSAQQFSDYHSELNMSSLELGDSALYFCASSIRLAGAIDTQYFGPGTRLTVL.

The J gene is TRBJ2-1, the V gene TRBV10-3; 7 positions match TRBD2. Germline trimming cut 2 bases from V and 10 bases from J; bases unmatched to any gene: 11. CDR3 length equals 15 residues. The germline V gene encodes CDR1 ENHRY and CDR2 SYGVKD. The CDR3 coding sequence is TGTGCCATCAGTGAGGGCCTAGCGGTCTCGTTAGAGCAGTTCTTC. Protein: CAISEGLAVSLEQFF.

This clone was detected only once. V and J are TRBV7-9 and TRBJ2-1; 11 nucleotides match TRBD2. The junction had 13 bases not matched to a gene; V was cut back by 5 bases and J by 7 bases. The CDR3 has 17 residues. Germline V CDR1 and CDR2: SEHNR, FQNEAQ (reference sequence). CDR3 in DNA: TGTGCCAGCAGCGCGAGACTAGCGGGACTCTCTGGTAATGAGCAGTTCTTC. It is translated as CASSARLAGLSGNEQFF.

This rearrangement joins TRBV9 to TRBJ2-7, with 7 bases matching TRBD1. The CDR3 contains 15 residues. The ends lost 0 bases at V and 0 bases at J; junction bases unmatched: 3. The V gene's germline CDR1 is SGDLS and CDR2 YYNGEE. CDR3 in DNA: TGTGCCAGCAGCGTAGGTGCAGGGGGCTCCTACGAGCAGTACTTC. The encoded protein is CASSVGAGGSYEQYF.

The DNA for the CDR3 is TGTGCCAGCTCGGACAGGGGAGACTATGGCTACACCTTC. Protein product: CASSDRGDYGYTF. The chain combines TRBV19 with TRBJ1-2, with TRBD1 matching 9 bases. From germline, CDR1 is LNHDA and CDR2 SQIVND (reference sequence). There are 13 residues in the CDR3. J was trimmed by 3 bases and V by 9 bases; bases with no gene match: 5.

The V call is TRBV19, the J call TRBJ1-2, with 7 bases identical to TRBD1. Looked up from germline, CDR1 is LNHDA and CDR2 is SQIVND (reference sequence). This CDR3 has 16 residues. J lost 1 base, V lost 5 bases, and 10 bases had no gene match. CDR3 nucleotide sequence: TGTGCCAGTAGTGTGTGGACAGGCTTGGTTAACTATGGCTACACCTTC. Protein product: CASSVWTGLVNYGYTF.